This TCR beta chain was found in a study of blood T cell repertoires in COVID-19. Study overall: Donors in the United States, Italy and Spain gave samples during acute or convalescent COVID-19. Sample material is recorded as cDNA or gDNA derived from T cells, B-cell-depleted T cells, or PBMCs.

Germline V lookup: CDR1 SGDLS, CDR2 YYNGEE. CDR3 length: 15 amino acids. Trimming removed 0 bases from V and 4 bases from J; junction bases left unmatched: 2. In the original analysis: Reference gene primer amplification yielded estimated nucleated cell counts. This table comes from immunoSEQ multiplex PCR, and its TCRdb copy is limited to in-frame clones, with some not included. V, J and clone size derive from that table, while D and trimming were established from the DNA sequence. This table holds some 250,000 clones, roughly 85% found once. Allocation to cohorts depended on clinical history reported by the participants.

The sequence was obtained from a woman aged 45-65 years who had recovered from COVID-19. Sequencing used PBMCs or T cells enriched from blood (not recorded which). V is TRBV9 and J is TRBJ1-1; 11 bases are a match to TRBD1. The CDR3 nucleotides read TGTGCCAGCAGCGTAGGCGGGACAGGGGGCACTGAAGCTTTCTTT. Its translation: CASSVGGTGGTEAFF.